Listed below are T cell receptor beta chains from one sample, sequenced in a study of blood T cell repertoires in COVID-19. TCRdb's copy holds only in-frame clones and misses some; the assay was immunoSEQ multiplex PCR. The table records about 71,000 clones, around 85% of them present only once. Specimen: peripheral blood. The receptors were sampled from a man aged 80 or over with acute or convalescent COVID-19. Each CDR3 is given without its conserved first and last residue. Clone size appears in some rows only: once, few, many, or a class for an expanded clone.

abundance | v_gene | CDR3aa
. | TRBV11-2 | ASSPLRTGNVLT
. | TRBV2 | ASAATSGTDTQY
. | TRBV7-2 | ASSLRQGNNEQF
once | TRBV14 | ASSQLRTGSREQY
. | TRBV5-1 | ASSLSRDRPDGYT
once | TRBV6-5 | ASSYSGGSTEAF
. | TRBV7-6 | ASTINPAGGGNTGELF
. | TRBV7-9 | ASSLVGDRDTQY
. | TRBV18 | ASSPQRTGGALNIQY
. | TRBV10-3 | AISEGGGSSYEQY
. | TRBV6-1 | ASSERTAYEQY
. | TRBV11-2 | ASSLARGGLETQY
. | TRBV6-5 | ASTRGGRGETQY
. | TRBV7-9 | ASSLVSVPQETQY
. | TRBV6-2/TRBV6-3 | ASSSTSGSRSEQF
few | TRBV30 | AWSHASGDHEQY
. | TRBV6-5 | ASSTKRVSTGELF
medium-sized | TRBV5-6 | ASSLAVGGYEQY
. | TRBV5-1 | ASSLEQGRGQY
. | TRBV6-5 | ASHDSYNSPLH
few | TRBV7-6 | ASSSDRDRPGADTQY
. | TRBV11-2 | ASSPSGRWNEQF
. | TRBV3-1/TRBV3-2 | ASSQGPSGYEQY
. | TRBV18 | ASSSTLGEGSQPQH
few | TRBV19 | ASSIGTGVPSYNEQF
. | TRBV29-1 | SVHSGEWGNTIY
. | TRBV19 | ASSITYRATEAF
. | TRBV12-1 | ASSGTSGREGGTDTQY
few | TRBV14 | ASSQDFVGTGGYEQY
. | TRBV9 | ASSVGFQGGGTDTEAF
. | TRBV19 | ASTTTGTQPQH
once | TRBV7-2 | ASSLDRDTNQPQH
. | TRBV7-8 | ASSLSGTSGGAADTQY
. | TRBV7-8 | ASSARLSGAGNTIY
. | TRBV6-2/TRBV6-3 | ASSYLGGTTEAF
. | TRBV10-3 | AISTSGWSGTDTQY
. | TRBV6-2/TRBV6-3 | ASSYPGLAWSSYEQY
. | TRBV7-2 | ASSTGLPTDTQY
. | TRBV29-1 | SVQTLSYGNTEAF
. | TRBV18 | ASSPGEDTEAF
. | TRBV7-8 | ASSARRGGGWSEQF
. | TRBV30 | AWRRRVANYGYT
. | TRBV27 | ASSFQGAALNTEAF
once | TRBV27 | ASSSQGDEKLF
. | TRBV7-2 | ASSLRSFSDEQY
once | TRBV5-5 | ASSLLIPGQFSSGANVLT
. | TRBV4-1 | ASSQVRQGYNEQF
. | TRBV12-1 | ASSLPQGADYGYT
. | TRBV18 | ASSPGDRGREQY